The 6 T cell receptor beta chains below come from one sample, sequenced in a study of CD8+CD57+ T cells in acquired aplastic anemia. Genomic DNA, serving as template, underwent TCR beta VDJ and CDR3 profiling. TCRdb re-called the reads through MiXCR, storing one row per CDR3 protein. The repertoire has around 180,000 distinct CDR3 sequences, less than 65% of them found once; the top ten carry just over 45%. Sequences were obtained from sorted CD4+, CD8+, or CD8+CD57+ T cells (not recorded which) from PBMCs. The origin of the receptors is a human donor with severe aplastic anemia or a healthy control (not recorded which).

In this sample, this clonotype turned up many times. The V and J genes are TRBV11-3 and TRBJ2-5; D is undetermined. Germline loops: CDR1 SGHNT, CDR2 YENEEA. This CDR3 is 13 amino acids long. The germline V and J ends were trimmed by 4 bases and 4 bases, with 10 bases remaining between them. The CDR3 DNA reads TGTGCCAGCAGCTCGTCCCAGGCAGAGACCCAGTACTTC. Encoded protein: CASSSSQAETQYF.

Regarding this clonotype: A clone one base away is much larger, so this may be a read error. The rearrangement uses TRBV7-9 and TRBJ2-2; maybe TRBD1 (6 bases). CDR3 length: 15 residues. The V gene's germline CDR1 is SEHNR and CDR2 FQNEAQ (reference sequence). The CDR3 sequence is CASSQGGPNTWELFF. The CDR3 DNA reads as TGTGCCAGCAGCCAAGGGGGACCGAACACCTGGGAGCTGTTTTTT.

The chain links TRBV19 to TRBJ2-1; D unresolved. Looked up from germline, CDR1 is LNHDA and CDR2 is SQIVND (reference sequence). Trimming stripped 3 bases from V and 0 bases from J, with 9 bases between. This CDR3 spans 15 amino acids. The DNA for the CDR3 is TGTGCCAGTAGTATTAGTTTGAGCTCCTACAATGAGCAGTTCTTC. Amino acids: CASSISLSSYNEQFF.

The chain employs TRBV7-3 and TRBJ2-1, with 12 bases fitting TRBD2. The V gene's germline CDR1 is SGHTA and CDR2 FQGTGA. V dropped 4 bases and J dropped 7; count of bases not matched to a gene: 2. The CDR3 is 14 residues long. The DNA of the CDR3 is TGTGCCAGCAGCTACGGACTAGCGGGGAATGAGCAGTTCTTC. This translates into CASSYGLAGNEQFF. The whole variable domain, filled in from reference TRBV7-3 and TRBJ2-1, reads GAGVSQTPSNKVTEKGKYVELRCDPISGHTALYWYRQSLGQGPEFLIYFQGTGAADDSGLPNDRFFAVRPEGSVSTLKIQRTERGDSAVYLCASSYGLAGNEQFFGPGTRLTVL.

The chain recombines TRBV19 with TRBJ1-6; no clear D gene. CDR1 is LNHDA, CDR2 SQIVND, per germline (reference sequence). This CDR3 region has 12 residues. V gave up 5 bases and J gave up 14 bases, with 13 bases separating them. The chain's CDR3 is CASSSYLGSLHF. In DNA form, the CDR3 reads TGTGCCAGTAGTTCCTATTTAGGATCCCTCCACTTT. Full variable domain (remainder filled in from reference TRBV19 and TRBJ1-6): DGGITQSPKYLFRKEGQNVTLSCEQNLNHDAMYWYRQDPGQGLRLIYYSQIVNDFQKGDIAEGYSVSREKKESFPLTVTSAQKNPTAFYLCASSSYLGSLHFGNGTRLTVT.

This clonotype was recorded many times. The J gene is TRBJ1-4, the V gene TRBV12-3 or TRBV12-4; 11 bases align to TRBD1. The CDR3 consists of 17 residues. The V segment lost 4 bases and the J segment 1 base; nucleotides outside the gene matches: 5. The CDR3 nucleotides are TGTGCCAGCAGTTCGCCGGGACAGGGGGAAACTAATGAAAAACTGTTTTTT. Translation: CASSSPGQGETNEKLFF.